Below, 21 T cell receptor beta chains from the same sample are listed, as sequenced in a study of OX40 agonist ivuxolimab in advanced cancers. Produced via immunoSEQ multiplex PCR; TCRdb's table is partial and in-frame only. Among approximately 19,000 clones listed, around 78% were seen once. Sequenced material: CD4+ or CD8+ T cells sorted from blood, taken in a trial of the OX40 agonist ivuxolimab. All receptors come from an adult with an advanced solid tumor such as melanoma, head and neck, liver or kidney cancer.

This clone was detected only once. The gene calls are TRBV9 and TRBJ2-7; D is uncertain. Germline V gene sequence: CDR1 SGDLS, CDR2 YYNGEE. Trimming took 3 bases from V and 0 from J, leaving 4 bases between them. This CDR3 region has 12 residues. CDR3 sequence (DNA): TGTGCCAGCAGCGACGACTCCTACGAGCAGTACTTC. Protein: CASSDDSYEQYF.

The rearrangement joins TRBV6-6 to TRBJ2-3, with D unresolved. The V end lost 4 bases, the J end lost 3 bases, and 5 bases lay between the germline ends. CDR1 and CDR2 from the germline V gene are MNHNY and SVGAGI (reference sequence). The CDR3 loop spans 12 amino acids. CDR3 region: CASSSGTDTQYF. The CDR3 nucleotides read TGTGCCAGCAGTTCTGGAACAGATACGCAGTATTTT.

The V call is TRBV11-3, the J call TRBJ2-2, with 9 bases fitting TRBD1. Germline CDR1 SGHNT, CDR2 YENEEA. The CDR3 runs to 15 residues. With 5 bases clipped from V and 4 bases from J, the junction kept 5 bases outside the gene matches. CDR3 sequence: CASSRGTGPTGELFF. The CDR3 DNA follows: TGTGCCAGCAGCAGGGGGACAGGGCCCACCGGGGAGCTGTTTTTT.

The J gene is TRBJ1-2, the V gene TRBV6-1, with unresolved D. V gave up 5 bases and J gave up 7 bases, with 17 bases separating them. Per the germline V gene, CDR1 is MNHNS and CDR2 is SASEGT. This CDR3 has 14 amino acids. The CDR3 region is CASSHDMGFGGYTF. The CDR3 coding sequence is TGTGCCAGCAGTCATGACATGGGCTTTGGTGGCTACACCTTC.

The rearrangement links TRBV19 to TRBJ1-5; 8 bases agree with TRBD1. The CDR3 consists of 16 residues. Germline trimming cut 2 bases from V and 4 bases from J; bases unmatched to any gene: 7. The germline CDR1 and CDR2 sequences are LNHDA and SQIVND (reference sequence). The CDR3 region is CASSIRGQGANQPQHF. In DNA, the CDR3 is TGTGCCAGTAGTATACGGGGCCAGGGGGCAAATCAGCCCCAGCATTTT.

The genes are TRBV5-1 and TRBJ2-7; 13 bases align to TRBD2. The CDR3 has 15 amino acids. J was trimmed by 2 bases and V by 3 bases; bases with no gene match: 2. The germline V gene has CDR1 SGHRS and CDR2 YFSETQ. The DNA for the CDR3 is TGCGCCAGCAGCTGGACTAGCGGGGGCCCCTACGAGCAGTACTTC. Its translation is CASSWTSGGPYEQYF.

This chain connects TRBV7-2 to TRBJ1-5, with D perhaps matching TRBD1 (5 bases). The CDR3 is made up of 16 amino acids. CDR1 SGHTA and CDR2 FQGNSA come from the germline V gene. Deletions cut 5 bases from V and 0 bases from J, with 14 bases between. CDR3: CASSQEQAASNQPQHF. In nucleotides, the CDR3 is TGTGCCAGCAGCCAAGAACAGGCAGCTAGCAATCAGCCCCAGCATTTT.

The gene calls are TRBV6-5 and TRBJ2-3; D tentatively fits TRBD1 or TRBD2 (5 bases each). The CDR3 runs to 12 residues. CDR1 and CDR2 from the germline V gene are MNHEY and SVGAGI. The germline V and J ends were trimmed by 6 bases and 15 bases, with 19 bases remaining between them. DNA of the CDR3: TGTGCCAGCAGCCGTAGACTGGGGACCCCTTATTTT. Protein: CASSRRLGTPYF.

The chain joins TRBV2 to TRBJ2-7; 14 bases agree with TRBD2. The CDR3 consists of 17 residues. The ends lost 6 bases at V and 0 bases at J; junction bases unmatched: 7. Germline values: CDR1 SNHLY, CDR2 FYNNEI. The CDR3 protein is CASSGLAGGILSYEQYF. The CDR3 DNA sequence: TGTGCCAGCAGCGGACTAGCGGGGGGCATCCTCTCCTACGAGCAGTACTTC.

Comments on this clone: Other DNA sequences within the sample encode an identical CDR3. This chain connects TRBV5-1 to TRBJ2-7; D is perhaps TRBD2 (7 bases). V dropped 0 bases and J dropped 7 bases, with 14 bases sitting between them. The CDR3 covers 14 residues. Germline loops: CDR1 SGHRS, CDR2 YFSETQ. CDR3 loop: CASSLGQGRGEQYF. CDR3 DNA: TGCGCCAGCAGCTTGGGGCAGGGGCGGGGGGAGCAGTACTTC.

The CDR3 spells CASSSGQVTGELFF. Written as DNA, the CDR3 is TGCGCCAGCAGCTCGGGACAGGTAACCGGGGAGCTGTTTTTT. The rearrangement uses TRBV5-1 and TRBJ2-2, with 8 bases matching TRBD1. The V gene end was trimmed by 3 bases and the J gene end by 5 bases; junction bases not matched to a gene: 3. CDR1 and CDR2 from the germline V gene are SGHRS and YFSETQ. This CDR3 contains 14 residues.

The J gene is TRBJ2-2, the V gene TRBV5-1, with 10 bases identical to TRBD2. Trimming removed 5 bases from V and 6 bases from J; junction bases left unmatched: 4. In germline, CDR1 is SGHRS, CDR2 YFSETQ. The CDR3 is made up of 14 amino acids. The CDR3 loop is CASRAAGGPGELFF. CDR3 nucleotides: TGCGCCAGCAGGGCAGCGGGGGGGCCCGGGGAGCTGTTTTTT. The whole variable domain, filled in from reference TRBV5-1 and TRBJ2-2, reads KAGVTQTPRYLIKTRGQQVTLSCSPISGHRSVSWYQQTPGQGLQFLFEYFSETQRNKGNFPGRFSGRQFSNSRSEMNVSTLELGDSALYLCASRAAGGPGELFFGEGSRLTVL.

This rearrangement joins TRBV6-1 to TRBJ2-3; maybe TRBD2 (5 bases). Germline V CDR1 and CDR2: MNHNS, SASEGT. The CDR3 totals 13 residues. The germline V and J ends were trimmed by 4 bases and 0 bases, with 5 bases remaining between them. The CDR3 is CASSAGSTDTQYF. DNA of the CDR3: TGTGCCAGCAGTGCGGGGAGCACAGATACGCAGTATTTT.

V is TRBV6-4 and J is TRBJ2-1; 14 nucleotides match TRBD2. Germline CDR1 reads MRHNA; CDR2 reads SNTAGT. V trimming: 6 bases; J trimming: 6 bases; junction bases outside the gene matches: 10. The CDR3 totals 17 residues. CDR3 sequence: CASSRTSGRNRSNEQFF. The CDR3 DNA follows: TGTGCCAGCAGCAGGACTAGCGGGAGGAATAGGAGCAATGAGCAGTTCTTC.

This rearrangement joins TRBV7-9 to TRBJ2-3, with TRBD1 identical over 9 bases. There are 14 residues in the CDR3. V shed 4 bases, J shed 3 bases, and the junction held 2 bases outside the gene matches. Germline values: CDR1 SEHNR, CDR2 FQNEAQ (reference sequence). CDR3 sequence: CASSSGTGTDTQYF. The CDR3, as DNA: TGTGCCAGCAGCTCCGGGACAGGGACAGATACGCAGTATTTT.

The J gene is TRBJ2-7, the V gene TRBV18; 7 nucleotides agree with TRBD2. The CDR3 covers 14 residues. Germline V CDR1 and CDR2: KGHSH, LQKENI. J was trimmed by 3 bases and V by 6 bases; bases with no gene match: 8. CDR3 protein: CASSLGRGHYEQYF. The DNA for the CDR3 is TGTGCCAGCTCCTTAGGGAGGGGTCACTACGAGCAGTACTTC.

The V gene is TRBV21-1, the J gene TRBJ2-7; no check of the table's D call, TRBD2, against the DNA was made. TRBV21-1 counts as a pseudogene. This CDR3 has 16 amino acids. CDR3 sequence reads: CASSKDGGGGRREQYF. DNA of the CDR3: TGTGCCAGCAGCAAAGATGGGGGGGGAGGGCGTCGCGAGCAGTACTTC.

This rearrangement joins TRBV5-6 to TRBJ2-5; D ambiguous. V was trimmed by 1 base and J by 5 bases, leaving 6 bases between them. Germline-derived CDR1 and CDR2 are SGHDT and YYEEEE. The CDR3 sequence is 12 residues long. In DNA form, the CDR3 reads TGTGCCAGCAGCTTGATAGTCGAGACCCAGTACTTC. This gives the protein CASSLIVETQYF. Complete variable domain (other parts from reference TRBV5-6 and TRBJ2-5): DAGVTQSPTHLIKTRGQQVTLRCSPKSGHDTVSWYQQALGQGPQFIFQYYEEEERQRGNFPDRFSGHQFPNYSSELNVNALLLGDSALYLCASSLIVETQYFGPGTRLLVL.

This clone rates as medium-sized (0.01 to 0.1%). Other DNA sequences in the same sample also yield this CDR3. This rearrangement joins TRBV4-1 to TRBJ1-1; D unresolved. This CDR3 region has 14 residues. V shed 5 bases and J shed 6 bases, with 16 bases lying between them. The germline V gene encodes CDR1 MGHRA and CDR2 YSYEKL. The CDR3 is CASSGLTSGSEAFF. CDR3 DNA: TGCGCCAGCAGCGGACTGACCTCTGGTTCTGAAGCTTTCTTT.

V gene TRBV7-7 combines with J gene TRBJ1-1, with D perhaps TRBD1 (5 bases). From germline, CDR1 is SSHAT and CDR2 FNYEAQ (reference sequence). V lost 5 bases, J lost 4 bases, and 11 bases lay in between. The CDR3 has 13 residues. CDR3 nucleotides: TGTGCCAGCAGCCCGGGGGGGAGCACTGAAGCTTTCTTT. Encoded protein: CASSPGGSTEAFF.

The chain couples TRBV21-1 to TRBJ2-7; TRBD2 is the table's D call and was not checked against the DNA. TRBV21-1 is classified as a pseudogene. The CDR3 covers 17 residues. CDR3 nucleotides: TGTGCCAGCAGCAAATATCTTAGCGGGAGGCCTTATTGCGAGCAGTACTTC. Translated: CASSKYLSGRPYCEQYF.